The 3 T cell receptor beta chains below were found in one sample sequenced in a study of T cells after yellow fever vaccination (dated by TCRdb to the late 2010s). The intended sense of this specimen's treatment or condition label: live attenuated yellow fever vaccine strain. The library was prepared using 5' RACE. The reads were generated on an Illumina HiSeq 2500. TCRdb reprocessed the public reads (quality trimming at Q25 with fastp, clone calling with MiXCR) and kept in-frame beta chains. For every CDR3 protein sequence, its rows merge into one entry that carries the most common genes and DNA. A total of about 75,000 distinct CDR3 sequences appear in this sample, around 7.7% of them only once. The biggest ten clones account for roughly 29% of the sample. The starting material was CD8+ T cells sorted from PBMCs, obtained 10 to 11 days after the first yellow fever vaccination. Every receptor here comes from a man between 18 and 35 years old who received the YFV17D yellow fever vaccine.

This clonotype showed up many times. The chain uses TRBV7-2 and TRBJ2-3; 9 positions match TRBD1. Per germline, CDR1 SGHTA and CDR2 FQGNSA. The CDR3 runs to 15 residues. Unmatched junction bases numbered 4, after V lost 3 bases and J lost 3 bases. In DNA form, the CDR3 reads TGTGCCAGCAGCTTCTGGGACAGGGAAACAGATACGCAGTATTTT. It encodes CASSFWDRETDTQYF.

The sample holds a few counts of this clonotype. V is TRBV19 and J is TRBJ1-4; D call uncertain. Germline values: CDR1 LNHDA, CDR2 SQIVND (reference sequence). The CDR3 totals 15 residues. Deletions cut 0 bases from V and 13 bases from J, with 18 bases between. The CDR3 loop reads CASSIDASGGGGLFF. CDR3 DNA: TGTGCCAGTAGTATAGACGCTTCCGGAGGCGGAGGACTGTTTTTT.

This clonotype occurred a few times. The chain carries TRBV2 and TRBJ2-7, with a weak D call TRBD1 (6 bases). In germline, CDR1 is SNHLY, CDR2 FYNNEI. The CDR3 is made up of 15 amino acids. The V gene lost 7 bases and the J gene lost 4 bases, with 20 bases spanning the gap. CDR3 residues: CASTPKGVMGYEQYF. The DNA for the CDR3 is TGTGCCAGCACCCCCAAGGGGGTCATGGGTTACGAGCAGTACTTC.